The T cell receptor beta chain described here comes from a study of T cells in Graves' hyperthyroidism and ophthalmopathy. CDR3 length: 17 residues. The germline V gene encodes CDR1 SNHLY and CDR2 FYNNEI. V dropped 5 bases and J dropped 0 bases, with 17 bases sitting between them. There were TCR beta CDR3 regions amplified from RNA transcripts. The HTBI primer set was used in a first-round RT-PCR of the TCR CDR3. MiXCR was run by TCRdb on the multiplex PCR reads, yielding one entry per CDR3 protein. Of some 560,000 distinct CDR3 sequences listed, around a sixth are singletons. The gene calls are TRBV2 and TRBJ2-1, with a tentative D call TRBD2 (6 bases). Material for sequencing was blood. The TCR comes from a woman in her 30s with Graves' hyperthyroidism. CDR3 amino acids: CASSYLGRGSSYNEQFF. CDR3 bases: TGTGCCAGCAGTTACCTGGGACGGGGGAGCTCCTACAATGAGCAGTTCTTC.